This is a list of T cell receptor beta chains from one sample in a study of blood T cell repertoires in COVID-19. Assay used: immunoSEQ multiplex PCR; TCRdb lists only in-frame clones, some missing. The profile shows roughly 300,000 clones, roughly 86% of them singletons. Source material: peripheral blood. These receptors originate from a woman aged 50 to 60 who had recovered from COVID-19. The CDR3 runs from the conserved cysteine through the conserved F or W. Fields, in order: D gene, V gene, J gene, clone size, CDR3 protein, CDR3 DNA. The D gene is left open where the match is weak. Size values are once, few and many counts, or a class for expanded clones, and some rows have none.

-	TRBV6-6	TRBJ1-2	once	CASSRNRDRMTYGYTF	TGTGCCAGCAGTCGAAACCGCGACAGGATGACCTATGGCTACACCTTC
TRBD2	TRBV27	TRBJ2-7	-	CASSLSSGGTYEQYF	TGTGCCAGCAGTTTATCTTCGGGAGGAACCTACGAGCAGTACTTC
TRBD1	TRBV6-6	TRBJ1-1	-	CASSYSQGVAAFF	TGTGCCAGCAGTTATTCACAGGGGGTTGCGGCTTTCTTT
-	TRBV28	TRBJ1-2	-	CASSLMGLDGYTF	TGTGCCAGCAGTTTAATGGGGCTAGATGGCTACACCTTC
-	TRBV24-1	TRBJ2-3	-	CATRGVTGEGTDTQYF	TGTGCCACCCGTGGAGTGACAGGGGAGGGGACAGATACGCAGTATTTT
TRBD1	TRBV28	TRBJ1-2	-	CASSRTGGALNYGYTF	TGTGCCAGCAGTCGAACAGGGGGCGCGTTGAACTATGGCTACACCTTC
-	TRBV12-2	TRBJ1-2	-	CASRLDGDRDYGYTF	TGTGCAAGTCGCTTAGATGGGGACAGGGACTATGGCTACACCTTC
TRBD1	TRBV2	TRBJ1-5	-	CASRPTGGIPRGQPQHF	TGTGCCAGCAGGCCCACAGGGGGCATTCCCCGGGGACAGCCCCAGCATTTT
-	TRBV30	TRBJ2-2	-	CALNTGELFF	TGTGCCCTTAACACCGGGGAGCTGTTTTTT
TRBD1	TRBV4-3	TRBJ2-1	once	CASSQDMTGGYNEQFF	TGCGCCAGCAGCCAAGATATGACAGGGGGTTACAATGAGCAGTTCTTC
-	TRBV5-1	TRBJ2-7	-	CASSLGSSYEQYF	TGCGCCAGCAGCTTGGGTAGTTCCTACGAGCAGTACTTC
-	TRBV9	TRBJ1-2	few	CASSVPGRYGYTF	TGTGCCAGCAGCGTTCCTGGCCGCTATGGCTACACCTTC
TRBD1	TRBV6-5	TRBJ1-1	-	CASSYSGWRDRAEAFF	TGTGCCAGCAGTTACTCGGGGTGGCGGGACAGGGCTGAAGCTTTCTTT
-	TRBV29-1	TRBJ2-5	once	CSVEVTQETQYF	TGCAGCGTTGAAGTAACTCAAGAGACCCAGTACTTC
TRBD1	TRBV7-9	TRBJ1-2	-	CASSVTGGDGYTF	TGTGCCAGCAGCGTGACAGGGGGGGATGGCTACACCTTC
TRBD2	TRBV5-1	TRBJ2-1	-	CASSQEGLPSEQFF	TGCGCCAGCAGCCAGGAGGGACTACCAAGCGAGCAGTTCTTC
TRBD1	TRBV2	TRBJ2-7	-	CASSLTGTGNEQYF	TGTGCCAGCAGTCTAACCGGGACAGGGAACGAGCAGTACTTC
-	TRBV7-9	TRBJ2-1	-	CASSSRDSTYNEQFF	TGTGCCAGCAGCTCCCGGGACTCCACTTACAATGAGCAGTTCTTC
TRBD2	TRBV6-2/TRBV6-3	TRBJ2-5	-	CASSYATSGQETQYF	TGTGCCAGCAGTTACGCAACTAGCGGACAAGAGACCCAGTACTTC
-	TRBV6-5	TRBJ1-1	-	CASSYRHNTEAFF	TGTGCCAGCAGTTACCGACACAACACTGAAGCTTTCTTT
-	TRBV6-5	TRBJ1-2	-	CASSYSGGRQSYGYTF	TGTGCCAGCAGTTACTCCGGGGGGAGGCAGTCCTATGGCTACACCTTC
-	TRBV6-6	TRBJ1-5	-	CASSRPQGYSNQPQHF	TGTGCCAGCAGCCGACCTCAGGGGTATAGCAATCAGCCCCAGCATTTT
-	TRBV5-5	TRBJ1-2	-	CASSAPGYGYTF	TGTGCCAGCAGCGCCCCAGGGTATGGCTACACCTTC
TRBD1	TRBV27	TRBJ1-6	-	CASSPISGGGTSPLHF	TGTGCCAGCAGTCCAATTTCAGGGGGCGGCACTTCACCCCTCCACTTT
TRBD1	TRBV4-3	TRBJ1-2	once	CASSQTGTGGGYGYTF	TGCGCCAGCAGCCAAACCGGGACAGGGGGCGGCTATGGCTACACCTTC
TRBD2	TRBV28	TRBJ2-1	-	CASRLAGVDEQFF	TGTGCCAGCAGGCTAGCGGGAGTGGATGAGCAGTTCTTC
-	TRBV19	TRBJ2-1	-	CASSIRGGVDEQFF	TGTGCCAGTAGTATAAGAGGGGGAGTCGATGAGCAGTTCTTC
-	TRBV21-1	TRBJ2-7	once	CASSNPPGEVYEQYF	TGTGCCAGCAGCAATCCCCCAGGGGAAGTCTACGAGCAGTACTTC
TRBD2	TRBV28	TRBJ2-7	-	CASSTPPPERGGYEQYF	TGTGCCAGCAGTACACCCCCCCCGGAGCGGGGGGGCTACGAGCAGTACTTC
-	TRBV6-2/TRBV6-3	TRBJ1-5	-	CASSRGAGRSNQPQHF	TGTGCCAGCAGTCGGGGAGCGGGTCGTAGCAATCAGCCCCAGCATTTT
-	TRBV2	TRBJ2-1	-	CASRRQAYNEQFF	TGTGCCAGCAGACGACAGGCCTACAATGAGCAGTTCTTC
TRBD1	TRBV29-1	TRBJ1-2	-	CSVSQGSYGYTF	TGCAGCGTCTCACAGGGGAGCTATGGCTACACCTTC
-	TRBV28	TRBJ2-7	-	CASSLGAGFVEQYF	TGTGCCAGCAGTTTGGGCGCAGGTTTTGTAGAGCAGTACTTC
TRBD1	TRBV15	TRBJ2-7	-	CATSSDRGRFYEQYF	TGTGCCACCAGCAGCGACAGGGGGAGATTCTACGAGCAGTACTTC
-	TRBV11-2	TRBJ1-1	once	CASSLVSRDTEAFF	TGTGCCAGCAGCTTAGTTTCCAGGGACACTGAAGCTTTCTTT
TRBD1	TRBV5-6	TRBJ1-4	-	CASSQRDRIREKLFF	TGTGCCAGCAGCCAGCGGGACAGGATAAGGGAAAAACTGTTTTTT
-	TRBV18	TRBJ2-2	-	CASALGGPNTGELFF	TGTGCCAGCGCACTAGGCGGCCCGAACACCGGGGAGCTGTTTTTT
-	TRBV2	TRBJ1-6	once	CASRLGAAGNSPLHF	TGTGCCAGCAGGCTGGGGGCAGCAGGGAATTCACCCCTCCACTTT
TRBD1	TRBV20-1	TRBJ1-1	-	CSASGGQGFVEAFF	TGCAGTGCTAGTGGGGGACAGGGGTTTGTTGAAGCTTTCTTT
-	TRBV6-5	TRBJ1-2	once	CASSSVMGGGYTF	TGTGCCAGCAGCTCCGTGATGGGGGGAGGCTACACCTTC
TRBD1	TRBV29-1	TRBJ2-2	-	CSVEDPGQGTGELFF	TGCAGCGTTGAAGATCCGGGACAGGGCACCGGGGAGCTGTTTTTT
-	TRBV28	TRBJ2-5	-	CASSGTDAGETQYF	TGTGCCAGCAGTGGTACGGACGCGGGGGAGACCCAGTACTTC
-	TRBV30	TRBJ1-3	-	CAWNNIDSGNTIYF	TGTGCCTGGAACAACATTGACTCTGGAAACACCATATATTTT
-	TRBV7-2	TRBJ1-1	-	CASSLVGRGGTEAFF	TGTGCCAGCAGCTTAGTTGGACGGGGGGGCACTGAAGCTTTCTTT
-	TRBV25-1	TRBJ2-3	-	CASRGWGGTDTQYF	TGTGCCAGCAGGGGATGGGGGGGCACAGATACGCAGTATTTT
TRBD1	TRBV6-5	TRBJ1-2	once	CAAGRDSLYGYTF	TGTGCCGCCGGGCGGGACAGTCTTTATGGCTACACCTTC
TRBD1	TRBV6-5	TRBJ2-7	-	CASSNPGQGYEQYF	TGTGCCAGCAGTAACCCGGGACAGGGTTACGAGCAGTACTTC
TRBD2	TRBV2	TRBJ2-7	-	CASSEALGLAGRKQYF	TGTGCCAGCAGTGAAGCTCTGGGACTAGCGGGCCGTAAGCAGTACTTC
TRBD1	TRBV6-2/TRBV6-3	TRBJ2-5	-	CASSSLGQGSETQYF	TGTGCCAGCAGTTCTCTGGGACAGGGTTCGGAGACCCAGTACTTC
-	TRBV4-3	TRBJ1-1	-	CASSQERLNTEAFF	TGCGCCAGCAGCCAAGAGAGATTGAACACTGAAGCTTTCTTT
-	TRBV30	TRBJ2-5	many	CAWSGGGAWYQETQYF	TGTGCCTGGAGTGGAGGGGGGGCATGGTACCAAGAGACCCAGTACTTC
-	TRBV5-4	TRBJ1-6	-	CASSLDRGSSPLHF	TGTGCCAGCAGCTTGGATCGGGGGAGTTCACCCCTCCACTTT